This TCR beta chain stems from a study of beta chain features in type 1 diabetes. Expressed TCRB transcripts were sequenced because the entire RNA isolate underwent reverse transcription. Method: immunoSEQ multiplex PCR; TCRdb's copy keeps in-frame clones and lacks some. The sample has hundreds of thousands of clones; around 16% are singletons. Points on this clone: Its target is not known.

The study's findings and limits: Moderately but significantly shorter TCRB CDR3s were found in Type 1 diabetes patients in all four CD4+ subsets.

The sequence was collected from a man between 18 and 29 years old with type 1 diabetes. The specimen was naive CD4+ T cells from blood.

The CDR3 DNA reads TGCGCCAGCAGCAAGACTAGCGAATCCGCAGATACGCAGTATTTT. This codes for CASSKTSESADTQYF. This chain uses TRBV5-1 with TRBJ2-3, with 8 bases identical to TRBD2. V shed 4 bases, J shed 4 bases, and the junction held 8 bases outside the gene matches. CDR1 and CDR2 from the germline V gene are SGHRS and YFSETQ. The CDR3 runs 15 residues.